This T cell receptor (beta chain) comes out of a study of shared clonotypes between healthy human individuals. Clones were sequenced by immunoSEQ multiplex PCR, and TCRdb holds only the in-frame ones, with some missing. In the table there are roughly 2.5 million clones, roughly 92% of which are singletons. The donor population consisted of healthy HIV-negative adults with no recent acute infections or vaccinations. The CD4+ fraction was divided into a CD45RA+ naive subset and a CD45RA-negative memory subset. This TCR was sampled from a man between 18 and 35 years old in good health. Material: naive CD4+ T cells sorted from blood. Subset denoted: CD45RA+ positively selected.

CDR3 sequence: CASSSTLVTEAFF. The CDR3 nucleotides read TGTGCCAGCAGCTCAACCTTGGTGACTGAAGCTTTCTTT. This chain links TRBV7-2 with TRBJ1-1; D unclear. Deletions cut 4 bases from V and 5 bases from J, with 11 bases between. The CDR3 is made up of 13 amino acids. CDR1 and CDR2 from the germline V gene are SGHTA and FQGNSA.